This TCR beta chain was retrieved from a study of blood T cell repertoires in COVID-19. For the study at large: Both acute and convalescent COVID-19 samples were obtained from the United States, Italy and Spain. Sources were T cells, B-cell-depleted T cells, or PBMCs; the material itself was cDNA or gDNA.

The V and J ends lost 4 bases and 6 bases respectively, with 4 bases between them. CDR1 is LGHDT and CDR2 is YNNKEL in the germline V gene (reference sequence). CDR3 size: 11 residues. As originally analysed: Amplification from reference gene primers served as the basis for estimated nucleated cell counts. TCRdb's table, derived via immunoSEQ multiplex PCR, lists solely in-frame clones and lacks some. V, J and clone size were drawn from that table, and D and trimming were deduced from the DNA. The table records approximately 130,000 clones, around three quarters of them present only once. The sequence was obtained from a human donor in a cohort sampled during active COVID-19. This chain joins TRBV3-1 (or the pseudogene TRBV3-2) and TRBJ2-1; no definite D call. The source material was peripheral blood. CDR3 protein: CASSPGNEQFF. In DNA, the CDR3 is TGTGCCAGCAGCCCCGGCAATGAGCAGTTCTTC.